The TCR beta chain under discussion was sequenced for a study of blood T cell repertoires in COVID-19. Authors' data handling: Quantification of nucleated cells was approximated via reference gene primer amplification. The protocol was immunoSEQ multiplex PCR, while the TCRdb copy is restricted to in-frame clones and leaves out a portion. The DNA gave D and trimming, while V, J and clone size come from that table. This sample has around 93,000 clones, with about 83% found just once. Germline V gene lookup returns CDR1 KGHSH and CDR2 LQKENI. CDR3 length: 14 amino acids. The V end was cut by 3 bases, the J end by 2 bases, with 10 bases between.

J is TRBJ1-1 and V is TRBV18; a possible D gene is TRBD1 (6 bases). Sequenced: peripheral blood. The sequence derives from a human donor in a cohort sampled during active COVID-19. In nucleotides, the CDR3 is TGTGCCAGCTCACCTAGGACAGACAACACTGAAGCTTTCTTT. Translation: CASSPRTDNTEAFF. Drawing the rest from reference TRBV18 and TRBJ1-1, the complete variable domain is NAGVMQNPRHLVRRRGQEARLRCSPMKGHSHVYWYRQLPEEGLKFMVYLQKENIIDESGMPKERFSAEFPKEGPSILRIQQVVRGDSAAYFCASSPRTDNTEAFFGQGTRLTVV.